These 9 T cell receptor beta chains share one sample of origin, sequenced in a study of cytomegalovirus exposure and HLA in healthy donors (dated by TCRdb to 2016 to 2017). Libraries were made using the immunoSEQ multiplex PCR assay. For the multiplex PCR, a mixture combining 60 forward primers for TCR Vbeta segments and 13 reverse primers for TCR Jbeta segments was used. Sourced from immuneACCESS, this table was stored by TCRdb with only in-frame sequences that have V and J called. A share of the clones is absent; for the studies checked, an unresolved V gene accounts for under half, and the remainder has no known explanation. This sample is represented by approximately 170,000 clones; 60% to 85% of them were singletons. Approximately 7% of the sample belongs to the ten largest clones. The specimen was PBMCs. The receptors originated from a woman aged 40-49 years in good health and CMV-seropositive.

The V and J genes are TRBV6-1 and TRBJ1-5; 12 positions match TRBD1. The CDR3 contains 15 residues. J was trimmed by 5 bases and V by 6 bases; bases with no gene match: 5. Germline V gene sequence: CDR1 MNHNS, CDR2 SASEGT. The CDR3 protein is CASSSGTGGDQPQHF. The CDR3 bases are TGTGCCAGCAGCTCCGGGACAGGGGGCGATCAGCCCCAGCATTTT.

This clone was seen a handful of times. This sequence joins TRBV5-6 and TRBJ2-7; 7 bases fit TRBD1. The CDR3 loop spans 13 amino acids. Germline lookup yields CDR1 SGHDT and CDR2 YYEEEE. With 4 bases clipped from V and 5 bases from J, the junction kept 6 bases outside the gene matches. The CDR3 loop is CASSRDRVHEQYF. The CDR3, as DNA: TGTGCCAGCAGCCGTGACAGGGTCCACGAGCAGTACTTC.

The CDR3 is CASSSDRGLGETQYF. CDR3 DNA: TGTGCCAGCAGCTCGGACAGGGGGCTCGGTGAGACCCAGTACTTC. V gene TRBV7-9 combines with J gene TRBJ2-5; 11 nucleotides agree with TRBD1. Germline-derived CDR1 and CDR2 are SEHNR and FQNEAQ (reference sequence). J gave up 5 bases and V 4 bases, and 6 bases lay outside the gene matches. The CDR3 length is 15 residues.

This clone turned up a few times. The CDR3 nucleotides are TGTGCCAGCAGTCACAGCTCAGACAGCTATGGCTACACCTTC. Translation: CASSHSSDSYGYTF. This chain joins TRBV6-4 and TRBJ1-2, with D perhaps TRBD1 (5 bases). CDR3 length: 14 amino acids. With 5 bases removed from V and 4 bases from J, the gap between germline ends came to 14 bases. CDR1 and CDR2 from the germline V gene are MRHNA and SNTAGT.

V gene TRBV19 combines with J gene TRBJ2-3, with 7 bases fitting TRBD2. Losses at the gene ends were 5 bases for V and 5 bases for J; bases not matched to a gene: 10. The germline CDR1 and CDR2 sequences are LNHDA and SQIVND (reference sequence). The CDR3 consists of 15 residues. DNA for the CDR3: TGTGCCAGTAGTTTTATGGGGACTAACAAAGATACGCAGTATTTT. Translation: CASSFMGTNKDTQYF.

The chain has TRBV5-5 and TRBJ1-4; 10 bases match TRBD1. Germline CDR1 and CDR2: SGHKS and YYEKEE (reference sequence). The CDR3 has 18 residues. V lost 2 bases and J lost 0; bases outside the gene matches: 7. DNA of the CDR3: TGTGCCAGCAGCTTCCAAAGGACAGGGGGAGCAACTAATGAAAAACTGTTTTTT. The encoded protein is CASSFQRTGGATNEKLFF.

The chain's CDR3 is CAWRATGGLGYNEQFF. The CDR3 DNA follows: TGTGCCTGGAGGGCTACGGGGGGGCTCGGGTACAATGAGCAGTTCTTC. The V gene is TRBV30, the J gene TRBJ2-1, with TRBD2 identical over 8 bases. V dropped 3 bases and J dropped 4; count of bases not matched to a gene: 11. The CDR3 spans 16 residues. Germline V gives CDR1 GTSNPN, CDR2 SVGIG (reference sequence). Using reference TRBV30 and TRBJ2-1 for the parts outside the CDR3, the full variable domain is SQTIHQWPATLVQPVGSPLSLECTVEGTSNPNLYWYRQAAGRGLQLLFYSVGIGQISSEVPQNLSASRPQDRQFILSSKKLLLSDSGFYLCAWRATGGLGYNEQFFGPGTRLTVL.

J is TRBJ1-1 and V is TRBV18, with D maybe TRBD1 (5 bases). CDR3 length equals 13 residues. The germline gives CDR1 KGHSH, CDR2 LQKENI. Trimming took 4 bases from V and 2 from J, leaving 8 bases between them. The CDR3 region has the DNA TGTGCCAGCTCACGACAGATTAACACTGAAGCTTTCTTT. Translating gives CASSRQINTEAFF.

CDR3 region: CASSWTGTEAFF. DNA for the CDR3: TGTGCCAGCAGCTGGACAGGGACTGAAGCTTTCTTT. V and J are TRBV7-9 and TRBJ1-1, with TRBD1 matching 8 bases. Trimming took 4 bases from V and 5 from J; bases not matched to a gene: 0. CDR1 and CDR2 (germline): SEHNR, FQNEAQ (reference sequence). CDR3 size: 12 residues.